A single sample gave rise to the 6 T cell receptor beta chains below, sequenced in a study of neurological immune-mediated disorders (dated by TCRdb to about 2019). Library generation was performed with 5' RACE. TCRdb shows the sequencer as Illumina HiSeq 2500. TCRdb reanalyzed the raw reads on its own, using fastp at Q25 for trimming and MiXCR for clone calling, and kept in-frame beta chains. Rows with a matching CDR3 protein are joined into one entry that keeps the most common DNA and genes. The sample table records tens of thousands of distinct CDR3 sequences; 2% to 3% of these occur just once. The top ten clones comprise around 1.1% of the sample. What was sequenced was PBMCs. All receptors come from a woman aged 25 to 39 with multiple sclerosis.

This clonotype was seen many times. V gene TRBV5-8 combines with J gene TRBJ2-3, with TRBD1 matching over 7 bases. Germline trimming cut 6 bases from V and 1 base from J; bases unmatched to any gene: 5. CDR1 SGHTS and CDR2 YDEGEE come from the germline V gene. The CDR3 consists of 14 residues. CDR3: CASITTGGTDTQYF. The CDR3 bases are TGTGCCAGCATTACCACAGGGGGCACAGATACGCAGTATTTT.

The table lists this clonotype with many counts. This chain links TRBV20-1 with TRBJ1-1; 8 bases are a match to TRBD1. CDR3 length equals 14 residues. The germline CDR1 and CDR2 sequences are DFQATT and SNEGSKA (reference sequence). Unmatched junction bases numbered 9, after V lost 6 bases and J lost 3 bases. The CDR3 nucleotides are TGCAGTGCCGCCCGGACAGGGAGTTACACTGAAGCTTTCTTT. Encoded protein: CSAARTGSYTEAFF.

This clonotype was detected only a few times. The chain is built from TRBV4-3 and TRBJ2-1, with 8 bases fitting TRBD2. Germline CDR1 is LGHNA and CDR2 is YSLEER. Unmatched junction bases numbered 9, after V lost 1 base and J lost 4 bases. The CDR3 spans 17 residues. CDR3: CASSQASASGFYNEQFF. The CDR3 region has the DNA TGCGCCAGCAGCCAAGCCTCAGCTAGCGGGTTTTACAATGAGCAGTTCTTC.

In this sample, this clonotype turned up a few times. The V call is TRBV20-1, the J call TRBJ2-7, with D maybe TRBD2 (6 bases). Trimming removed 1 base from V and 1 base from J, with 23 bases in between. CDR1 and CDR2 (germline): DFQATT, SNEGSKA (reference sequence). CDR3 length equals 18 residues. The CDR3 DNA reads TGCAGTGCTAGAGTTCGGTCAATTTTGCGGAGGGGTTCCTACGAGCAGTACTTC. Its translation is CSARVRSILRRGSYEQYF.

This clonotype was seen at least ten times. The rearrangement joins TRBV7-6 to TRBJ2-1; 15 nucleotides line up with TRBD2. The length of the CDR3 is 17 residues. Unmatched junction bases numbered 10, after V lost 3 bases and J lost 10 bases. CDR1 and CDR2 (germline): SGHVS, FNYEAQ. The CDR3 bases are TGTGCCAGCAGCTTCCTAACCCCGGGACTAGCGGGAGGCGAGCAGTTCTTC. Translation gives CASSFLTPGLAGGEQFF. Variable domain in full (rest from reference TRBV7-6 and TRBJ2-1): GAGVSQSPRYKVTKRGQDVALRCDPISGHVSLYWYRQALGQGPEFLTYFNYEAQQDKSGLPNDRFSAERPEGSISTLTIQRTEQRDSAMYRCASSFLTPGLAGGEQFFGPGTRLTVL.

This clonotype showed up just a few times. This may be a read error: a much more frequent sequence differs by one nucleotide. The chain couples TRBV28 to TRBJ2-2; 8 bases agree with TRBD2. J gave up 4 bases and V 5 bases, and 6 bases lay outside the gene matches. Germline assignment: CDR1 MDHEN and CDR2 SYDVKM. The CDR3 length is 15 residues. The CDR3 nucleotides are TGTGCCAGCAGTCACGGACTAGCCGGCACCGGGGAGCTGTTTTTT. Amino acids: CASSHGLAGTGELFF.